This T cell receptor (beta chain) came from a study of T cell repertoires in cytomegalovirus infection (dated by TCRdb to the late 2010s). About the full investigation: The HLA type of each donor mattered for the analysis, because public TCR beta signatures pointed to carriage of CMV infection along with the matching HLA type. The paper as a whole reports these results and caveats: In both this cohort and an independent cohort of some 370 donors, the cumulative frequency of public TCR beta family members distinguished carriers of CMV infection plus the relevant HLA type. In the ex vivo response, HLA-C-restricted CMV-specific TCR beta clonotypes were dominant, and in two of eight donors the single most frequent clonotype came from this HLA-C-restricted group.

This clonotype occurred many times. Its antigen target is currently unknown. Base qualities are missing; no much larger clone stands one base away. Sequencing was performed on an Illumina HiSeq 1500. TCRdb cleaned the public reads at Q25 with fastp, built clones with MiXCR and kept in-frame beta chains. When rows share a CDR3 protein, they turn into one entry using the most common DNA and genes. Present in this sample are hundreds of thousands of distinct CDR3 sequences, around 10% of which were seen just once. The ten biggest clones cover roughly a tenth of the sample. Its CDR3 holds 16 amino acids, cysteine through phenylalanine. The read is trimmed to its CDR3 DNA, 48 bases read in frame from base 1. The germline V gene supplies CDR1 SGHTA and CDR2 FQGNSA. Trimmed from V: 1 base; trimmed from J: 3 bases; junction bases lacking a gene match: 7.

The specimen sequenced was PBMCs. The chain uses TRBV7-2 and TRBJ2-7, and TRBD2 aligns with 9 junction nucleotides. This sequence was found in a human donor in good health (CMV status not recorded). Some clones in this sample may be carry-over from other donors' samples. Here the CDR3 is given as CASSLDSTSGIYEQYF. The sequenced DNA is TGTGCCAGCAGCTTAGACTCGACTAGCGGAATCTACGAGCAGTACTTC.